Below, 23 T cell receptor beta chains from the same sample are listed, as sequenced in a study of CD8+ T cells in alopecia areata. Investigators isolated RNA and reverse transcribed it into cDNA to act as the sequencing template. TCRdb's copy holds only in-frame clones and misses some; the assay was immunoSEQ multiplex PCR. The sample has around 140,000 clones, around 51% seen once. The sequencing used CD4+ T cells sorted from blood, collected at week 0. The receptors were gathered from a human donor with alopecia areata.

This clone occurred once. This chain links TRBV30 with TRBJ2-3; the D is unclear. The germline V gene has CDR1 GTSNPN and CDR2 SVGIG (reference sequence). Trimming stripped 3 bases from V and 5 bases from J, with 9 bases between. The CDR3 is made up of 12 amino acids. The CDR3, as DNA: TGTGCCTGGAGCCTAGTAGGAGATACGCAGTATTTT. Translating it yields CAWSLVGDTQYF.

This clone has a handful of counts. V is TRBV19 and J is TRBJ2-7, with D possibly TRBD2 on 6 matching bases. The V end was cut by 5 bases, the J end by 0 bases, with 14 bases between. CDR1 LNHDA and CDR2 SQIVND come from the germline V gene (reference sequence). There are 15 residues in the CDR3. CDR3 DNA: TGTGCCAGTAGTCCAGAGGGAGGTTCCTCCTACGAGCAGTACTTC. This sequence encodes CASSPEGGSSYEQYF.

The chain carries TRBV7-2 and TRBJ2-1, with 9 positions matching TRBD2. Germline V lookup: CDR1 SGHTA, CDR2 FQGNSA. There are 17 residues in the CDR3. The ends lost 2 bases at V and 4 bases at J; junction bases unmatched: 9. The CDR3 region has the DNA TGTGCCAGCAGCTTATTTGGTAGCGGGGGTTCTTACAATGAGCAGTTCTTC. Its protein product is CASSLFGSGGSYNEQFF.

This clone has a handful of counts. V usage is TRBV7-9 and J usage is TRBJ1-4; a possible D gene is TRBD1 (6 bases). V was cut by 6 bases and J by 8 bases, with 16 bases left in between. This CDR3 is built from 14 residues. Germline V gene sequence: CDR1 SEHNR, CDR2 FQNEAQ (reference sequence). This CDR3 is CASSLSGAREKLFF. The CDR3 coding sequence is TGTGCCAGCAGTCTGTCAGGGGCCAGGGAAAAACTGTTTTTT. Full variable domain (outside the CDR3, taken from reference TRBV7-9 and TRBJ1-4): DTGVSQNPRHKITKRGQNVTFRCDPISEHNRLYWYRQTLGQGPEFLTYFQNEAQLEKSRLLSDRFSAERPKGSFSTLEIQRTEQGDSAMYLCASSLSGAREKLFFGSGTQLSVL.

The chain couples TRBV7-3 to TRBJ1-5, with D possibly being TRBD1 (5 bases). Germline CDR1 SGHTA, CDR2 FQGTGA. This CDR3 contains 14 residues. V was cut by 5 bases and J by 3 bases, with 11 bases left in between. The CDR3 region has the DNA TGTGCCAGCAGCACGGGACGGAACAATCAGCCCCAGCATTTT. Amino acids: CASSTGRNNQPQHF.

A few counts support this clone. V and J are TRBV6-5 and TRBJ2-3, with D perhaps assigned TRBD1 or TRBD2 (5 bases each). CDR3 length equals 14 residues. Deletions cut 6 bases from V and 2 bases from J, with 12 bases between. The germline CDR1 and CDR2 sequences are MNHEY and SVGAGI. The CDR3 DNA reads as TGTGCCAGCAGCGAGGGGTGGACCACAGATACGCAGTATTTT. It is translated as CASSEGWTTDTQYF.

This sequence joins TRBV15 and TRBJ2-5; weak D call: TRBD2 (5 bases). The CDR3 has 15 amino acids. Germline-derived CDR1 and CDR2 are LNHNV and YYDKDF (reference sequence). V was shortened by 0 bases and J by 1 base, with 9 bases between the two germline ends. CDR3 bases: TGTGCCACCAGCAGAGATCCGGGGTCCCAAGAGACCCAGTACTTC. This gives the protein CATSRDPGSQETQYF.

This clone was seen a handful of times. V is TRBV28 and J is TRBJ2-1, with 15 positions matching TRBD2. The junction had 4 bases not matched to a gene; V was cut back by 6 bases and J by 7 bases. The CDR3 has 15 residues. CDR1 and CDR2 (germline): MDHEN, SYDVKM. The DNA for the CDR3 is TGTGCCAGCAGCCAGGGGACTAGCGGGGGGAATGAGCAGTTCTTC. It codes for CASSQGTSGGNEQFF.

CDR3 DNA: TGTGCCAGCAGCGTAGGTACAGGGGTGGAGCAGTACTTC. This sequence encodes CASSVGTGVEQYF. V usage is TRBV9 and J usage is TRBJ2-7; 7 nucleotides line up with TRBD1. The CDR3 has 13 amino acids. CDR1 SGDLS and CDR2 YYNGEE come from the germline V gene. Losses at the gene ends were 0 bases for V and 7 bases for J; bases not matched to a gene: 4.

This clone was detected many times. V usage is TRBV5-5 and J usage is TRBJ1-1; tentatively, D is TRBD1 (6 bases). CDR1 is SGHKS and CDR2 is YYEKEE in the germline V gene (reference sequence). This CDR3 is 16 amino acids long. V shed 0 bases and J shed 5 bases, with 17 bases lying between them. The CDR3 loop is CASSLEVNRVGTEAFF. The DNA for the CDR3 is TGTGCCAGCAGCTTGGAGGTGAACAGGGTAGGGACTGAAGCTTTCTTT.

This clone turned up a few times. The chain recombines TRBV30 with TRBJ2-5, with D hard to call. The CDR3 has 17 amino acids. Germline V gene data show CDR1 as GTSNPN and CDR2 as SVGIG (reference sequence). V dropped 2 bases and J dropped 1 base, with 20 bases sitting between them. CDR3 sequence: CAWSSLSSPKTQETQYF. DNA of the CDR3: TGTGCCTGGAGTTCCCTCTCTAGTCCAAAAACCCAAGAGACCCAGTACTTC.

The chain employs TRBV29-1 and TRBJ1-4; 9 nucleotides line up with TRBD1. The CDR3 loop spans 13 amino acids. The V segment lost 5 bases and the J segment 8 bases; nucleotides outside the gene matches: 6. Germline lookup yields CDR1 SQVTM and CDR2 ANQGSEA. The CDR3 region is CSVQGQGVEKLFF. CDR3 DNA: TGCAGCGTTCAGGGACAGGGAGTAGAAAAACTGTTTTTT.

This chain links TRBV7-8 with TRBJ1-5, with a possible D match to TRBD1 (5 bases). From germline, CDR1 is SGHVS and CDR2 FQNEAQ. The ends were cut back, 6 bases at V and 4 bases at J, with 10 bases in the middle. CDR3 length equals 13 residues. The CDR3 sequence is CASSTQGNQPQHF. CDR3 coding DNA: TGTGCCAGCAGTACGCAGGGTAATCAGCCCCAGCATTTT.

This chain connects TRBV30 to TRBJ1-2, with D hard to call. The V gene's germline CDR1 is GTSNPN and CDR2 SVGIG (reference sequence). The V end was cut by 1 base, the J end by 7 bases, with 13 bases between. This CDR3 has 13 residues. CDR3 loop: CAWSAGTVFGYTF. The CDR3 DNA reads as TGTGCCTGGAGTGCCGGCACCGTCTTTGGCTACACCTTC. The full variable domain, its missing parts supplied by reference TRBV30 and TRBJ1-2, is SQTIHQWPATLVQPVGSPLSLECTVEGTSNPNLYWYRQAAGRGLQLLFYSVGIGQISSEVPQNLSASRPQDRQFILSSKKLLLSDSGFYLCAWSAGTVFGYTFGSGTRLTVV.

This clone occurred once. The CDR3 region has the DNA TGTGCCAGCAGTGAAACCTCAGATACGCAGTATTTT. The encoded protein is CASSETSDTQYF. This chain uses TRBV2 with TRBJ2-3, with D unresolved. Trimming removed 2 bases from V and 4 bases from J, with 4 bases in between. CDR1 and CDR2 from the germline V gene are SNHLY and FYNNEI. This CDR3 region has 12 residues.

This clone was counted a few times. V is TRBV7-6 and J is TRBJ2-3, with no clear D. The ends were cut back, 0 bases at V and 6 bases at J, with 10 bases in the middle. The CDR3 has 14 residues. Germline loops: CDR1 SGHVS, CDR2 FNYEAQ. The CDR3 region has the DNA TGTGCCAGCAGCTTAGCCTGGGCGCGGGATACGCAGTATTTT. Protein product: CASSLAWARDTQYF.

The genes are TRBV29-1 and TRBJ2-3; D remains unclear. V was clipped by 7 bases and J by 5 bases, with 4 bases between them. Germline V lookup: CDR1 SQVTM, CDR2 ANQGSEA. The CDR3 loop spans 9 amino acids. As DNA, the CDR3 is TGCAGCGCAGGAGATACGCAGTATTTT. Encoded protein: CSAGDTQYF.

The gene calls are TRBV7-9 and TRBJ2-3; 11 nucleotides line up with TRBD2. Germline loops: CDR1 SEHNR, CDR2 FQNEAQ (reference sequence). The CDR3 extends over 16 amino acids. With 4 bases clipped from V and 1 base from J, the junction kept 4 bases outside the gene matches. The CDR3 bases are TGTGCCAGCAGCTCAGGACTAGCGGGCCGCACAGATACGCAGTATTTT. Residues: CASSSGLAGRTDTQYF.

CDR3 sequence (DNA): TGCGCCAGCAGCTCAAGCGTGGGCAGGGCTGAAGCTTTCTTT. Protein product: CASSSSVGRAEAFF. This chain connects TRBV5-1 to TRBJ1-1; D is possibly TRBD1 (5 bases). The germline V gene has CDR1 SGHRS and CDR2 YFSETQ. The CDR3 runs 14 residues. The ends were cut back, 3 bases at V and 6 bases at J, with 15 bases in the middle.

The gene calls are TRBV7-9 and TRBJ2-5; perhaps TRBD2 as D (5 bases). This CDR3 has 15 residues. The V end lost 2 bases, the J end lost 4 bases, and 14 bases lay between the germline ends. Germline CDR1 and CDR2: SEHNR and FQNEAQ (reference sequence). Written as DNA, the CDR3 is TGTGCCAGCAGCTTACAATCGGCTGAGGGAGAGACCCAGTACTTC. Protein product: CASSLQSAEGETQYF.

This clone was seen only a few times. The rearrangement uses TRBV7-9 and TRBJ2-3; 7 bases are shared with TRBD2. The CDR3 length is 14 residues. Germline lookup yields CDR1 SEHNR and CDR2 FQNEAQ (reference sequence). The junction had 8 bases not matched to a gene; V was cut back by 7 bases and J by 4 bases. The CDR3 here is CASKRGSPPDTQYF. CDR3 in DNA: TGTGCCAGCAAGCGCGGGAGCCCCCCAGATACGCAGTATTTT.

The chain employs TRBV15 and TRBJ2-7, with 7 bases lining up with TRBD2. The CDR3 has 16 residues. The germline gives CDR1 LNHNV, CDR2 YYDKDF (reference sequence). The V and J ends lost 1 base and 6 bases, in that order; junction bases with no gene match: 12. CDR3 residues: CATSRAGSAGVGEQYF. CDR3 bases: TGTGCCACCAGCAGAGCAGGGTCCGCGGGAGTAGGCGAGCAGTACTTC.

This chain uses TRBV15 with TRBJ1-2; D is undetermined. CDR1 LNHNV and CDR2 YYDKDF come from the germline V gene (reference sequence). V shed 1 base and J shed 1 base, with 7 bases lying between them. The CDR3 totals 14 residues. This CDR3 reads CATSRGRVNYGYTF. The CDR3 DNA reads as TGTGCCACCAGCAGAGGCAGAGTTAACTATGGCTACACCTTC.